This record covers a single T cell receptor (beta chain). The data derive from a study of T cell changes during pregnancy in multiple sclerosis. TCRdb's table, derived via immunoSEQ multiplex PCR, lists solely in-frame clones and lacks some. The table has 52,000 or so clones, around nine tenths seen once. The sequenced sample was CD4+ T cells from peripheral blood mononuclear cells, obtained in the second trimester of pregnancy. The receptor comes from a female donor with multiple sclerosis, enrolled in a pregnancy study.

The CDR3 coding sequence is TGTGCCAGCAGTCCCAACAGTGCTAGCCTCTTCACAGATACGCAGTATTTT. It is translated as CASSPNSASLFTDTQYF. The V gene is TRBV2, the J gene TRBJ2-3; tentatively, D is TRBD2 (5 bases). V was cut by 5 bases and J by 2 bases, with 20 bases left in between. This CDR3 is 17 amino acids long. The germline V gene encodes CDR1 SNHLY and CDR2 FYNNEI.